Sequencing of this T cell receptor beta chain was carried out in a study of cytomegalovirus exposure and HLA in healthy donors (dated by TCRdb to the late 2010s). Background on the whole study: The 666 repertoires of the first cohort and the roughly 120 validation repertoires were produced on the same platform, according to a later analysis. In addition to the first cohort of 500 to 850 subjects, a separate validation cohort of about 120 different subjects was used. To predict cytomegalovirus infection status, the study brought together high-throughput TCR immunosequencing, statistical association of individual TCRs with disease status, and machine learning. The study aimed to test whether cataloging public T cell receptors could reveal signatures of past pathogen exposure. On the study overall, not on this receptor specifically: The classifier was reported to diagnose cytomegalovirus status with high specificity and sensitivity in both the original and validation cohorts. The authors suggested that the approach could potentially be generalized to other disease states and immunological phenotypes. A later analysis found that TCRs clustered in the first cohort also tended to co-occur in the roughly 120 validation repertoires, with about 94% of cluster scores above 0. Most TCR sequences were observed very rarely across donors, whereas some public TCRs were present in many individuals. In the study, 150 to 200 TCR beta chains were listed as associated with cytomegalovirus. In vitro tests confirmed that three of the cytomegalovirus-associated TCR beta chains recognize cytomegalovirus antigens. A later analysis lacked HLA typing for the validation cohort, so it scored co-occurrence in that cohort across all 120 or so repertoires.

The donors were included in the validation cohort of 90 to 150 subjects, a group kept apart from the roughly 690-subject first cohort. Library prep was done by the immunoSEQ multiplex PCR assay. The original pipeline was this. To diagnose cytomegalovirus status from the catalog of TCR beta chain sequences, a statistical classification framework was built. The source is immuneACCESS, and TCRdb retained only in-frame sequences with V and J called. Part of the clones is not carried over; for the studies checked, unresolved V genes explain less than half of this, and the remainder is unexplained. Clone size and V and J calls were adopted from that table, with D and trimming inferred from the DNA. The sample table lists about 44,000 clones, under 95% of them with a count of one. More than 2% of the sample is in the top ten clones. Remarks on this clone: The clone's antigen remains unknown. Base qualities are not recorded, but no much larger clone differs from it by a single base.

The sequence was obtained from a woman aged 18-29 years in good health and CMV-seronegative. Sequenced sample: PBMCs.

Here is the DNA: TGCACCAGCAGCCAAGTTGAGCGCAGTCGGGGTGAAAAACTGTTTTTT. It translates as CTSSQVERSRGEKLFF. Recombination joined TRBV1 with TRBJ1-4. TRBV1 is described as a pseudogene. Counted from cysteine to phenylalanine, this CDR3 has 16 amino acids. The retained sequence is limited to the CDR3, 48 bases, with the frame set at the first base.